A selection of T cell receptor beta chains follows, all from one sample in a study of T cells after yellow fever vaccination. TCRdb re-called the 5' RACE reads with MiXCR, one entry per CDR3 protein. The table includes about 160,000 distinct CDR3 sequences, 9.3% detected once. The starting material was CD8+ T cells sorted from PBMCs, obtained 45 days after the yellow fever booster vaccination. These receptors were taken from a man in his late teens or twenties who received the YFV17D yellow fever vaccine. Each CDR3 is given with its conserved first and last residue. D genes are given only for firm matches.

j_gene | d_gene | v_gene | CDR3aa
TRBJ1-1 | NA | TRBV5-1 | CASSPPGKSNMAFF
TRBJ2-5 | NA | TRBV6-6 | CASSYQETGTRKETQYF
TRBJ1-1 | NA | TRBV7-9 | CASSWSSGRKNTEAFF
TRBJ1-1 | NA | TRBV9 | CASSVGVQDGTEAFF
TRBJ2-7 | NA | TRBV19 | CASSPGVAYEQYF
TRBJ1-5 | NA | TRBV4-3 | CASSQDPAKPQHF
TRBJ1-1 | NA | TRBV6-5 | CASRHGGNTEAFF
TRBJ2-3 | NA | TRBV9 | CASSVEGEWVTDTQYF
TRBJ2-7 | TRBD2 | TRBV27 | CASSLWVGEGPSSYEQYF
TRBJ1-6 | NA | TRBV20-1 | CSARDFVDSGFSPLHF
TRBJ2-3 | NA | TRBV4-1 | CASSQDLRGRKYF
TRBJ1-5 | NA | TRBV6-5 | CASSYSGRGQPQHF
TRBJ2-5 | NA | TRBV6-2/TRBV6-3 | CASLGIQETQYF
TRBJ1-1 | NA | TRBV4-1 | CASRRPGRNTEAFF
TRBJ2-5 | NA | TRBV10-3 | CAISSNIQGWETQYF
TRBJ2-2 | NA | TRBV5-1 | CASSLLATGELFF
TRBJ2-1 | NA | TRBV27 | CASTPRLVNNEQFF